This TCR beta chain was recovered during a study of long-term antiretroviral therapy in people with HIV. Sequencing used immunoSEQ v3.0 at survey level. Per sample, sequencing targeted 40,000-50,000 T-cell genomes. This table comes from immunoSEQ multiplex PCR, and its TCRdb copy is limited to in-frame clones, with some not included. Of around 38,000 clones in the sample, about 94% are singletons; the top ten hold 2% to 2.5%. This CDR3 has 14 residues. Unmatched junction bases numbered 8, after V lost 2 bases and J lost 12 bases. The V gene's germline CDR1 is SGHTA and CDR2 FQGNSA. This chain connects TRBV7-2 to TRBJ2-1, with 9 bases that match TRBD1. The source of this sequence is a man aged 30 to 39 with HIV. Sequenced here: unsorted PBMCs, sampled roughly 9.4 years after starting antiretroviral therapy. The DNA of the CDR3 is TGTGCCAGCAGCTTATTTCAGGGACAGGGAGGGCAGTTCTTC. This gives the protein CASSLFQGQGGQFF. Filled out from reference TRBV7-2 and TRBJ2-1, the complete variable domain reads GAGVSQSPSNKVTEKGKDVELRCDPISGHTALYWYRQSLGQGLEFLIYFQGNSAPDKSGLPSDRFSAERTGGSVSTLTIQRTQQEDSAVYLCASSLFQGQGGQFFGPGTRLTVL.